The rows below give T cell receptor beta chains drawn from one sample of a study of blood T cell repertoires in COVID-19. Profiling relied on immunoSEQ multiplex PCR, and the TCRdb table lists in-frame clones only, not all of them. The repertoire holds 60,000 or so clones, around 74% seen once, with about 6.4% in the top ten. Sequenced sample: peripheral blood. These receptors originate from a woman aged 45-59 years with active or convalescent COVID-19. The CDR3 runs from the conserved cysteine through the conserved F or W. The D gene is left open where the match is weak. The size of a clone is reported for some rows only, either as once, few or many, or as a class for expanded clones.

NA	TRBV4-2	TRBJ1-2	TRBD1	CASSQAGTGSYGYTF	TGTGCCAGCAGCCAAGCCGGGACAGGCTCATATGGCTACACCTTC
NA	TRBV19	TRBJ2-7	NA	CASSIGPPLSGFGEQYF	TGTGCCAGTAGTATAGGTCCTCCGTTATCAGGGTTCGGCGAGCAGTACTTC
few	TRBV5-1	TRBJ1-1	NA	CASSIDTNTEAFF	TGCGCCAGCAGCATAGACACGAACACTGAAGCTTTCTTT
NA	TRBV6-1	TRBJ1-4	NA	CASSEQATNEKLFF	TGTGCCAGCAGTGAACAGGCAACTAATGAAAAACTGTTTTTT
NA	TRBV27	TRBJ2-1	NA	CASSSTDGRYNEQFF	TGTGCCAGCAGTTCGACAGATGGAAGGTACAATGAGCAGTTCTTC
NA	TRBV19	TRBJ2-2	NA	CASSRTVNTGELFF	TGTGCCAGTAGTCGGACAGTTAACACCGGGGAGCTGTTTTTT
few	TRBV7-7	TRBJ1-4	NA	CASSLPGQGNEKLFF	TGTGCTAGCAGCTTGCCGGGGCAGGGGAATGAAAAACTGTTTTTT
few	TRBV19	TRBJ2-5	NA	CASRGLSETQYF	TGTGCCAGTAGGGGCCTGAGTGAGACCCAGTACTTC
NA	TRBV19	TRBJ1-4	NA	CASSPGSLNEKLFF	TGTGCCAGTAGTCCAGGGTCGCTTAATGAAAAACTGTTTTTT
NA	TRBV5-8	TRBJ1-2	NA	CASSLSGGRGKGYTF	TGTGCCAGCAGCTTAAGCGGAGGCAGGGGCAAGGGCTACACCTTC
few	TRBV9	TRBJ1-2	NA	CASSPRGNGLNGYTF	TGTGCCAGCAGCCCACGCGGGAATGGCCTTAATGGCTACACCTTC
NA	TRBV5-8	TRBJ2-1	NA	CASSLVRYNEQFF	TGTGCCAGCAGCTTGGTCAGGTACAATGAGCAGTTCTTC
NA	TRBV5-4	TRBJ2-7	TRBD2	CASSSHMAGAYEQYF	TGTGCCAGCAGCTCACACATGGCGGGAGCCTACGAGCAGTACTTC
NA	TRBV3-1/TRBV3-2	TRBJ1-1	TRBD1	CASSQEGTAMTF	TGTGCCAGCAGCCAAGAGGGGACAGCTATGACCTTT
NA	TRBV20-1	TRBJ2-7	NA	CSASSGGESYEQYF	TGCAGTGCTAGTAGCGGCGGGGAGTCCTACGAGCAGTACTTC
NA	TRBV6-5	TRBJ2-3	TRBD1	CASGQGQGWTDTQYF	TGTGCCAGTGGACAAGGACAGGGGTGGACAGATACGCAGTATTTT
once	TRBV7-2	TRBJ2-6	TRBD1	CASSRQGASSGANVLTF	TGTGCCAGCAGCCGTCAGGGGGCAAGCTCTGGGGCCAACGTCCTGACTTTC
many	TRBV19	TRBJ2-7	TRBD2	CASSISREGRQYF	TGTGCCAGTAGTATAAGCAGGGAGGGGAGGCAGTACTTC
few	TRBV6-2/TRBV6-3	TRBJ1-1	NA	CASSYGGRYTEAFF	TGTGCCAGCAGTTACGGAGGCAGATACACTGAAGCTTTCTTT
medium-sized	TRBV4-2	TRBJ2-2	TRBD1	CASSQFLDRAGTGELFF	TGTGCCAGCAGCCAGTTTCTGGACAGGGCGGGCACCGGGGAGCTGTTTTTT
NA	TRBV3-1/TRBV3-2	TRBJ1-1	TRBD1	CASSNRDRGFLWTEAFF	TGTGCCAGCAGCAACCGGGACAGGGGTTTTTTGTGGACTGAAGCTTTCTTT
NA	TRBV18	TRBJ2-1	TRBD2	CASSPVGARGNEQFF	TGTGCCAGCTCACCCGTGGGAGCGCGGGGGAATGAGCAGTTCTTC
NA	TRBV6-1	TRBJ2-7	TRBD2	CASRRTSGSPYEQYF	TGTGCCAGCAGGAGGACTAGCGGGTCCCCCTACGAGCAGTACTTC
NA	TRBV9	TRBJ1-2	NA	CASSVDGVYGYTF	TGTGCCAGCAGCGTAGACGGAGTGTATGGCTACACCTTC
many	TRBV6-5	TRBJ1-1	NA	CASSFQRVEWSEAFF	TGTGCCAGCAGTTTTCAGAGGGTAGAATGGTCTGAAGCTTTCTTT
NA	TRBV2	TRBJ1-1	TRBD1	CASSVFGDREYTEAFF	TGTGCCAGCAGTGTTTTTGGGGACAGGGAATACACTGAAGCTTTCTTT
NA	TRBV7-2	TRBJ2-7	TRBD2	CASSLGGRNAYEQYF	TGTGCCAGCAGCTTAGGCGGGAGAAACGCCTACGAGCAGTACTTC
NA	TRBV7-2	TRBJ2-5	NA	CASSLGRGRETQYF	TGTGCCAGCAGCTTAGGTAGAGGGCGGGAGACCCAGTACTTC
NA	TRBV9	TRBJ2-1	TRBD2	CASSVSYSGGENEQFF	TGTGCCAGCAGCGTAAGTTATAGCGGGGGGGAAAATGAGCAGTTCTTC
NA	TRBV21-1	TRBJ1-1	NA	CASSKVSGGGETTEAFF	TGTGCCAGCAGCAAAGTCTCGGGGGGGGGCGAGACGACTGAAGCTTTCTTT
NA	TRBV5-6	TRBJ1-2	NA	CASMLGVGSEGYTF	TGTGCCAGCATGCTGGGAGTTGGGTCGGAGGGCTACACCTTC
medium-sized	TRBV6-1	TRBJ2-7	NA	CASSDRDSSYEQYF	TGTGCCAGCAGTGATCGAGACAGCTCCTACGAGCAGTACTTC
NA	TRBV5-1	TRBJ1-1	TRBD1	CASSHDDRAFAEAFF	TGCGCCAGCAGCCACGACGACAGGGCGTTCGCTGAAGCTTTCTTT
few	TRBV6-1	TRBJ1-4	NA	CASSELAGTNEKLFF	TGTGCCAGCAGTGAATTGGCGGGGACTAATGAAAAACTGTTTTTT
NA	TRBV24-1	TRBJ2-2	NA	CATSDPNTGELFF	TGTGCCACCAGTGATCCTAATACCGGGGAGCTGTTTTTT
NA	TRBV5-6	TRBJ2-5	TRBD1	CASGDTGEETQYF	TGTGCCAGCGGCGATACAGGGGAGGAGACCCAGTACTTC
NA	TRBV20-1	TRBJ2-2	NA	CSASKGSVGTGELFF	TGCAGTGCTAGTAAGGGGTCGGTGGGAACCGGGGAGCTGTTTTTT
NA	TRBV10-3	TRBJ1-1	NA	CAIRNRVTLNTEAFF	TGTGCCATCAGGAACAGGGTTACCTTGAACACTGAAGCTTTCTTT
few	TRBV19	TRBJ1-4	NA	CASSMAGSGTNEKLFF	TGTGCCAGTAGTATGGCGGGGTCAGGAACTAATGAAAAACTGTTTTTT
NA	TRBV6-5	TRBJ1-1	TRBD1	CASSRRQGGEAFF	TGTGCCAGCAGTCGCAGACAGGGCGGTGAGGCTTTCTTT
NA	TRBV6-2/TRBV6-3	TRBJ2-7	TRBD2	CASSRSGATYEQYF	TGTGCCAGCAGTCGCAGCGGGGCCACCTACGAGCAGTACTTC
few	TRBV3-1/TRBV3-2	TRBJ2-5	TRBD1	CASSQTGGFETQYF	TGTGCCAGCAGCCAGACAGGGGGCTTCGAGACCCAGTACTTC